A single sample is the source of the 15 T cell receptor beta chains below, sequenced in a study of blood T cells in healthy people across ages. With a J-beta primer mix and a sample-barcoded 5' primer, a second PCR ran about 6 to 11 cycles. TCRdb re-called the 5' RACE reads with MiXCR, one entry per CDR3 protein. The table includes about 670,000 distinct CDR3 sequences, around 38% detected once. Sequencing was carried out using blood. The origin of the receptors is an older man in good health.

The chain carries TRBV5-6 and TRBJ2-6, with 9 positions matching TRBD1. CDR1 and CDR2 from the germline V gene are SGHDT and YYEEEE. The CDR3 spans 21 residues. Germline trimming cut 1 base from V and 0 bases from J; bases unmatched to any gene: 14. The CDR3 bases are TGTGCCAGCAGCTTGCTAGTAGACAGGGGGGAGGGGTACTCTGGGGCCAACGTCCTGACTTTC. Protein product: CASSLLVDRGEGYSGANVLTF. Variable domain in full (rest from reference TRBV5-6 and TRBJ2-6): DAGVTQSPTHLIKTRGQQVTLRCSPKSGHDTVSWYQQALGQGPQFIFQYYEEEERQRGNFPDRFSGHQFPNYSSELNVNALLLGDSALYLCASSLLVDRGEGYSGANVLTFGAGSRLTVL.

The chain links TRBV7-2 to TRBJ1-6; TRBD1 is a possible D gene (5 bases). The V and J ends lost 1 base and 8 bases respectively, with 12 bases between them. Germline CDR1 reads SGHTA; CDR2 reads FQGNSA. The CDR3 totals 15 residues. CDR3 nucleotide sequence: TGTGCCAGCAGCTTAGGGGGGGGAGTGGATTCACCCCTCCACTTT. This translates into CASSLGGGVDSPLHF.

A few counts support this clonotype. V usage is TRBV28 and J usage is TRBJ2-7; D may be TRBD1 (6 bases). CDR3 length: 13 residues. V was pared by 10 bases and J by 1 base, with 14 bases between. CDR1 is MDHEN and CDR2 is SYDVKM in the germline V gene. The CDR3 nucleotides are TGTGCCACCTATGCAGGGGCTTCCTACGAGCAGTACTTC. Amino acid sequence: CATYAGASYEQYF.

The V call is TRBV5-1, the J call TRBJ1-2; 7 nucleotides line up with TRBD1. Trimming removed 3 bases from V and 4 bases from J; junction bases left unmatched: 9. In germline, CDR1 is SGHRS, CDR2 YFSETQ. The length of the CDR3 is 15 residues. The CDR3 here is CASSSGGRSTYGYTF. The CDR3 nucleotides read TGCGCCAGCAGCTCAGGGGGGCGATCCACCTATGGCTACACCTTC.

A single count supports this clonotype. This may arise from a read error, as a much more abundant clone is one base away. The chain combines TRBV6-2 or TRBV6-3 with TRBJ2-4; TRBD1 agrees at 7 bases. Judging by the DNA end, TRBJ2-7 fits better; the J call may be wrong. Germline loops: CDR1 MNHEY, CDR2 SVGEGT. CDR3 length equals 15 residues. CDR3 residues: CASSNRDSGSDEQYF. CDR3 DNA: TGTGCCAGCAGTAACCGGGACAGTGGTTCCGACGAGCAGTACTTC.

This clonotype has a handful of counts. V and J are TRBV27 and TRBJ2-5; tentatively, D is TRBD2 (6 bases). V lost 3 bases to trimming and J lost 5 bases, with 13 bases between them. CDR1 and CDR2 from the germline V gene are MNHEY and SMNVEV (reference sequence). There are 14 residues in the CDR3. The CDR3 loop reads CASSFYGSDETQYF. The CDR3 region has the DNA TGTGCCAGCAGTTTTTACGGGAGTGATGAGACCCAGTACTTC.

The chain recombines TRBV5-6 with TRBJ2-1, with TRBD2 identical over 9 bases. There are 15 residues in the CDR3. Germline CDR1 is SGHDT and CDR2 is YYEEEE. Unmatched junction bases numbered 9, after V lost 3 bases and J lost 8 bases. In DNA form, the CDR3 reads TGTGCCAGCAGCTGGGCGGGGGGGCCAACGGATGAGCAGTTCTTC. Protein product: CASSWAGGPTDEQFF.

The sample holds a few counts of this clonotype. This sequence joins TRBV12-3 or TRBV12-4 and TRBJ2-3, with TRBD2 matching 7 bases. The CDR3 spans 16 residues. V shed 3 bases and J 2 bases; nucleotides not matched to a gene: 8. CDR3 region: CASSFWSSGYTDTQYF. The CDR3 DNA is TGTGCCAGCAGTTTCTGGTCTAGCGGCTACACAGATACGCAGTATTTT.

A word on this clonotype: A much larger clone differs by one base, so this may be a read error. The CDR3 DNA is TGTGCCACCAACAGAGAACTAGCGGGGGGCCTCAATGAGCAGTTCTTC. Amino acids: CATNRELAGGLNEQFF. V and J are TRBV15 and TRBJ2-1; 12 bases match TRBD2. Per the germline V gene, CDR1 is LNHNV and CDR2 is YYDKDF (reference sequence). The CDR3 spans 16 residues.

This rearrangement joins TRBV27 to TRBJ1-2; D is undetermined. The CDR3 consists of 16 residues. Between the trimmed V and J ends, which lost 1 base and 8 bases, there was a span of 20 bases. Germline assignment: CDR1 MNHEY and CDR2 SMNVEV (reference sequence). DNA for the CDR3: TGTGCCAGCAGTTTATATGGAGCCCCACAAGGGAGAGGCTACACCTTC. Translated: CASSLYGAPQGRGYTF.

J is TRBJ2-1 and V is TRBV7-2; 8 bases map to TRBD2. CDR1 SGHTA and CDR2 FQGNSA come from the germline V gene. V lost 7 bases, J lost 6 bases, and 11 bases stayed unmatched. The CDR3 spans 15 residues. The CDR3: CASTTDGREANEQFF. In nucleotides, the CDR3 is TGTGCCAGCACCACGGACGGGCGGGAGGCCAATGAGCAGTTCTTC.

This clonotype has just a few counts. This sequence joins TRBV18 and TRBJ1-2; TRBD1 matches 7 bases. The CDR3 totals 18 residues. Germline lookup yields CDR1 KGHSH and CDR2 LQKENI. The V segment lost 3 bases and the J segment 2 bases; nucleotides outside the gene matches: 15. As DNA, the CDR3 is TGTGCCAGCTCACCCTTCGGGCAGGGGGAGTCTTCAAACTATGGCTACACCTTC. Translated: CASSPFGQGESSNYGYTF.

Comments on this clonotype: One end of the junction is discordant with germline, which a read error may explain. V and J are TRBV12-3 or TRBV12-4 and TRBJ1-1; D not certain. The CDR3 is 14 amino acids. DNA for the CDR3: TGTGCCAGCAGTCCGAGTCAGGTGAACACTAAAGCTTTCTTT. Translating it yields CASSPSQVNTKAFF.

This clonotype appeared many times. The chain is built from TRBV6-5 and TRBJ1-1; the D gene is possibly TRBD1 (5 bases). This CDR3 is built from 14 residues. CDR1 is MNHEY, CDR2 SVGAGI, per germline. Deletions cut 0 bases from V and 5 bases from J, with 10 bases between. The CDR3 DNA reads TGTGCCAGCAGTTACTCGATGGGACTAACTGAAGCTTTCTTT. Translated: CASSYSMGLTEAFF.

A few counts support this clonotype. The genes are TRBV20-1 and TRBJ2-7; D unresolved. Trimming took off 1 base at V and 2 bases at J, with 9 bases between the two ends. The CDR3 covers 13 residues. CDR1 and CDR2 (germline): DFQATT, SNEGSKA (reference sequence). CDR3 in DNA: TGCAGTGCTAGAGTTGGTACCACCTACGAGCAGTACTTC. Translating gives CSARVGTTYEQYF.